This T cell receptor (beta chain) comes out of a study of CD8+CD57+ T cells in acquired aplastic anemia. Points from the study as a whole: In common between the patients and the controls were twenty-nine CD8+ CDR3 sequences.

Genomic DNA templated the TCR beta VDJ and CDR3 profiling. TCRdb analysed the reads with MiXCR anew, one entry per CDR3 protein. The repertoire holds 200,000 or so distinct CDR3 sequences, with roughly 64% as singletons. The CDR3 length is 16 residues. Germline V gives CDR1 SGDLS, CDR2 YYNGEE. The V gene end was trimmed by 3 bases and the J gene end by 5 bases; junction bases not matched to a gene: 5. With respect to this clonotype: Its matching antigen is unknown.

The chain is built from TRBV9 and TRBJ2-1; 13 bases map to TRBD2. Sequencing was performed on sorted CD4+, CD8+, or CD8+CD57+ T cells (not recorded which) from PBMCs. The source is a human donor with severe aplastic anemia or a healthy control (not recorded which). CDR3 protein: CASSAGLAGADNEQFF. The CDR3 bases are TGTGCCAGCAGCGCCGGACTAGCGGGAGCTGACAATGAGCAGTTCTTC.